This is a list of T cell receptor beta chains from one sample in a study of T cell responses to AZD1222 COVID-19 vaccine. Produced via immunoSEQ multiplex PCR; TCRdb's table is partial and in-frame only. Of about 200,000 clones listed, approximately 93% are singletons. The sequencing used peripheral blood, collected 28 days after the second AZD1222 dose. The receptors stem from an adult who received the AZD1222 COVID-19 vaccine. Both conserved end residues are part of each CDR3. The order of the fields is D gene, V gene, CDR3 protein. D genes are given only for firm matches.

>-|TRBV25-1
CASSEGGRGDQPQHF
>TRBD2|TRBV12-5
CASGQASTSGVPYEQYF
>-|TRBV19
CASSMVGGVITDTQYF
>-|TRBV7-2
CASSLMLGPSPGNTIYF
>-|TRBV30
CAWSVRSGRQAFF
>-|TRBV7-9
CASRTTGSTETQYF
>-|TRBV15
CATSRDRGGGEKLFF
>-|TRBV3-1/TRBV3-2
CASSSGGNTGELFF
>-|TRBV10-2
CASSVVNTGELFF
>-|TRBV3-1/TRBV3-2
CASSRGEEKLFF
>TRBD1|TRBV6-5
CASNQGQGDTEAFF
>TRBD1|TRBV5-1
CASSGLQGASEQYF
>-|TRBV30
CAWTPVWGENTEAFF
>TRBD2|TRBV12-3/TRBV12-4
CASSFRTSEQFF
>-|TRBV24-1
CATSDNLRGSYGYTF
>TRBD2|TRBV5-1
CASSPSGDYEQYF
>-|TRBV18
CASYKGEVGYGYTF